These T cell receptor beta chains were read from a single sample in a study of T cells in Graves' hyperthyroidism and ophthalmopathy. TCRdb reprocessed the multiplex PCR reads via MiXCR and lists one record per CDR3 protein. The top ten clones hold under 30% of a sample with about 350,000 distinct CDR3 sequences, more than 11% of them seen once. The sequenced sample was blood. These receptor sequences come from a woman under 40 with Graves' hyperthyroidism. Each CDR3 is given with its conserved first and last residue. Fields, in order: D gene, clone size, V gene, J gene, CDR3 length, CDR3 DNA, CDR3 protein. The D gene is left open where the match is weak. Size values are once, few and many counts, or a class for expanded clones, and some rows have none.

D: -
size: many
V: TRBV3-1
J: TRBJ1-5
length: 13
DNA: TGTGCCAGCAGCCAAGGGTTGTATCAGCCCCAGCATTTT
CDR3: CASSQGLYQPQHF

D: -
size: many
V: TRBV7-8
J: TRBJ1-5
length: 13
DNA: TGTGCCAGCAGCTTAGAAAGGAATCAGCCCCAGCATTTT
CDR3: CASSLERNQPQHF

D: -
size: once
V: TRBV19
J: TRBJ2-2
length: 14
DNA: TGTGCCAGTAACGGTGGGGTGAACACCGGGGAGCTGTTTTTT
CDR3: CASNGGVNTGELFF

D: -
size: -
V: TRBV12-3/TRBV12-4
J: TRBJ1-2
length: 13
DNA: TGTGCCAGCTACCAGTGGGGGCGGGGAGGCTACACCTTC
CDR3: CASYQWGRGGYTF

D: TRBD2
size: many
V: TRBV6-1
J: TRBJ2-5
length: 14
DNA: TGTGCCAGCAGCCCCAGGATGGGGGGGGAAACCCAGTACTTC
CDR3: CASSPRMGGETQYF

D: -
size: many
V: TRBV7-2
J: TRBJ1-1
length: 14
DNA: TGTGCCAGCAGCTTACTGGCCATGAACACTGAAGCTTTCTTT
CDR3: CASSLLAMNTEAFF

D: -
size: -
V: TRBV5-4
J: TRBJ2-7
length: 14
DNA: TGTGCCAGCAGCTTGAGGGCAGGAACGTCCGAGCAGTACTTC
CDR3: CASSLRAGTSEQYF

D: -
size: -
V: TRBV9
J: TRBJ2-5
length: 15
DNA: TGTGCCAGCAGCGTAGATGGGAGGAACCAAGAGACCCAGTACTTC
CDR3: CASSVDGRNQETQYF

D: TRBD1
size: many
V: TRBV2
J: TRBJ2-1
length: 15
DNA: TGTGCCAGCCGACGTAGGGGACAGGGTTATGATGAGCAGTTCTTC
CDR3: CASRRRGQGYDEQFF

D: TRBD2
size: many
V: TRBV13
J: TRBJ2-3
length: 16
DNA: TGTGCCAGCAGCTTCAGCGGGAGAAGCCTCACAGATACGCAGTATTTT
CDR3: CASSFSGRSLTDTQYF